A selection of T cell receptor beta chains follows, all from one sample in a study of CD8+ T cells in alopecia areata. The method was immunoSEQ multiplex PCR; TCRdb's version includes in-frame clones alone and lacks a portion of them. This table holds about 150,000 clones, roughly 62% found once. Sequenced material: CD4+ T cells sorted from blood, taken at week 0. Receptor source: a human donor with alopecia areata. CDR3s include the opening cysteine and the closing phenylalanine or tryptophan. The D gene is left open where the match is weak. Clone size is shown for a subset of rows, as once, few, many or a class of expanded clone.

TRBJ2-5	TRBV2	.	few	TGTGCCAGCAACCAGGGGGGCAGGGAGACCCAGTACTTC	CASNQGGRETQYF
TRBJ2-5	TRBV29-1	.	.	TGCAGCGTTGCCTCGGGGACGGATGGGGAGACCCAGTACTTC	CSVASGTDGETQYF
TRBJ2-5	TRBV2	.	.	TGTGCCAGCAGTGAAGATCGGGTGACCCAGTACTTC	CASSEDRVTQYF
TRBJ1-2	TRBV4-3	TRBD1	few	TGCGCCAGCAGCCAAGATCGGAGACAGGGGCATTATGGCTACACCTTC	CASSQDRRQGHYGYTF
TRBJ2-3	TRBV11-2	TRBD2	.	TGTGCCACCCAACTGGGGGCTAGCGGGGCCGCAGATACGCAGTATTTT	CATQLGASGAADTQYF
TRBJ1-1	TRBV5-1	.	.	TGCGCCAGCAGCCCCCAGGAGGTTCAAACTGAAGCTTTCTTT	CASSPQEVQTEAFF
TRBJ2-1	TRBV5-1	TRBD2	few	TGCGCCAGCAGCCCGCCACTAGCGGGGGGGCCGAATGAGCAGTTCTTC	CASSPPLAGGPNEQFF
TRBJ1-6	TRBV27	.	few	TGTGCCAGCAGTACCCCCGGGGAGGCCTATAATTCACCCCTCCACTTT	CASSTPGEAYNSPLHF
TRBJ1-1	TRBV14	.	medium-sized	TGTGCCAGCAGCCTGTCCGAGACTGAAGCTTTCTTT	CASSLSETEAFF
TRBJ1-2	TRBV30	TRBD1	.	TGTGCCTGGAACCGACAGGGACTTACTGGGGGCTACACCTTC	CAWNRQGLTGGYTF
TRBJ1-2	TRBV30	.	.	TGTGGGGCTGACAATAACTATGGCTACACCTTC	CGADNNYGYTF
TRBJ2-5	TRBV29-1	.	.	TGCAGCGTCGGTGAGGGACAGACCCAGTACTTC	CSVGEGQTQYF
TRBJ1-2	TRBV29-1	.	.	TGCAGCGTTGAAGTGGTAGTCGGTGGCTACACCTTC	CSVEVVVGGYTF
TRBJ1-2	TRBV30	TRBD1	.	TGTGCCTGGAGTGTAACGACAGGGAAGGGAGGCTACACCTTC	CAWSVTTGKGGYTF
TRBJ2-3	TRBV2	.	.	TGTGCCAGCACCCAGGTGGCAGATACGCAGTATTTT	CASTQVADTQYF
TRBJ1-1	TRBV29-1	TRBD1	few	TGCAGCGCTCAGGGACAGATGAACACTGAAGCTTTCTTT	CSAQGQMNTEAFF
TRBJ1-4	TRBV6-6	TRBD1	.	TGTGCCAGCAGTTACGGGACAGGAAACGAAAAACTGTTTTTT	CASSYGTGNEKLFF
TRBJ2-3	TRBV30	.	.	TGTGCCTGGAGTGTACGGGGGCGTGGGACAGATACGCAGTATTTT	CAWSVRGRGTDTQYF
TRBJ2-4	TRBV6-5	.	few	TGTGCCAGCAGCCTGGACAGTGCCAAAAACATTCAGTACTTC	CASSLDSAKNIQYF
TRBJ1-2	TRBV19	.	.	TGTGCCAGTACAAGGGCAGGCTATGGCTACACCTTC	CASTRAGYGYTF
TRBJ1-4	TRBV7-9	TRBD1	.	TGTGCCAGCAGCCCTCGGGGACAGATAAATGAAAAACTGTTTTTT	CASSPRGQINEKLFF
TRBJ2-1	TRBV19	.	.	TGTGCCAGTAGTCCTAAGGGGGACCGCTACAATGAGCAGTTCTTC	CASSPKGDRYNEQFF
TRBJ2-1	TRBV30	.	few	TGTGCCTGGAGTGTAAATAGTGGGCGGCGGGGGCCCAATGAGCAGTTCTTC	CAWSVNSGRRGPNEQFF
TRBJ2-5	TRBV7-2	TRBD2	.	TGTGCCAGCAGCTGGCGAGCGGGGACGCAAGAGACCCAGTACTTC	CASSWRAGTQETQYF
TRBJ1-6	TRBV4-3	.	.	TGCGCCAGCAGCCAAGATACACTTCGCACCCTCCACTTT	CASSQDTLRTLHF
TRBJ2-6	TRBV27	TRBD1	few	TGTGCCAGCAGTTTATACGGGACAGGAAACGTCCTGACTTTC	CASSLYGTGNVLTF
TRBJ1-2	TRBV29-1	.	few	TGCTGTTTTAGGTCAAACTATGGCTACACCTTC	CCFRSNYGYTF
TRBJ2-5	TRBV29-1	TRBD2	.	TGCAGCGCCGGACTAGCGGGGGCAATCCAAGAGACCCAGTACTTC	CSAGLAGAIQETQYF
TRBJ1-1	TRBV5-1	TRBD1	.	TGCGCCAGCAGCTTGGACAGGGGGATGAACACTGAAGCTTTCTTT	CASSLDRGMNTEAFF
TRBJ2-1	TRBV29-1	.	.	TGCAGCGTTGTGGACAGCCTAGGAAATGAGCAGTTCTTC	CSVVDSLGNEQFF
TRBJ1-1	TRBV10-3	TRBD1	.	TGTGCCTCGCGGGACAGCCAGTTGATGAACACTGAAGCTTTCTTT	CASRDSQLMNTEAFF
TRBJ2-5	TRBV4-3	.	.	TGCGCCAGCAGCCCTCGTGACTTC	CASSPRDF
TRBJ2-3	TRBV29-1	.	.	TGCAGCGTTGGTCCGGTCACAGATACGCAGTATTTT	CSVGPVTDTQYF
TRBJ2-7	TRBV5-1	.	.	TGCGCCAGCAGCTTGGATGCGTACGAGCAGTACTTC	CASSLDAYEQYF
TRBJ1-6	TRBV5-1	.	.	TGCGCCAGCAGCGGGCAGGGTCACGGTTCACCCCTCCACTTT	CASSGQGHGSPLHF
TRBJ2-5	TRBV7-2	.	.	TGTGCCAGCAGCTTAACGTACTCCCAAGAGACCCAGTACTTC	CASSLTYSQETQYF
TRBJ2-3	TRBV5-6	.	.	TGTGCCAGCAGGTCGGAGTACACAGATACGCAGTATTTT	CASRSEYTDTQYF
TRBJ2-7	TRBV5-1	TRBD2	few	TGCGCCAGCAGCCCCCGGGACTACTCCTACGAGCAGTACTTC	CASSPRDYSYEQYF
TRBJ2-5	TRBV5-1	TRBD1	.	TGCGCCAGCCGGACAGGGAGGGAGACCCAGTACTTC	CASRTGRETQYF
TRBJ1-6	TRBV6-5	.	once	TGTGCCAGCAGTTCCTCCCTTGGGCGGGATAATTCACCCCTCCACTTT	CASSSSLGRDNSPLHF
TRBJ2-3	TRBV6-5	.	.	TGTGCCAGCAGGACCGACGGTACAGATACGCAGTATTTT	CASRTDGTDTQYF
TRBJ2-7	TRBV7-2	TRBD1	.	TGTGCCAGCAGCCCCAACCCGGGACAGGGGTACGAGCAGTACTTC	CASSPNPGQGYEQYF